This T cell receptor (beta chain) was identified during a study of cytomegalovirus exposure and HLA in healthy donors. General study points: For TCR beta chains, V- and J-gene trimming was later linked to a missense DCLRE1C variant.

To note about this clone: Its cognate antigen is unknown.

This CDR3 region has 16 residues. Trimming left V 3 bases short and J 7 bases short, with 19 bases between. From germline, CDR1 is MDHEN and CDR2 SYDVKM. PCR employed 60 Vbeta and 13 Jbeta primers. Sequenced by immunoSEQ multiplex PCR; TCRdb stores in-frame clones only, minus some. The repertoire includes under 150,000 clones, about 80% of them detected once, and roughly 1.2% sits in the top ten. V is TRBV28 and J is TRBJ1-5, with D tentatively TRBD1 (5 bases). The receptor was derived from a male donor in good health and CMV-seropositive. Material for sequencing was PBMCs. CDR3 in amino acids: CASSFFTGQGRQPQHF. The CDR3 DNA sequence: TGTGCCAGCAGTTTCTTTACCGGCCAGGGCAGACAGCCCCAGCATTTT.